This TCR beta chain derives from a study of cytomegalovirus exposure and HLA in healthy donors listed by TCRdb under 2017. Regarding the study in general: According to an earlier analysis of a few hundred of the donors, 150 million to 200 million T cells yielded over 100 million unique TCR beta sequences and 276 Gb of sequence data. An early release that covered approximately 600 HLA-typed donors contained approximately 300 gigabases of sequencing data and approximately 85 million unique TCR sequences. Among the 398 genotyped donors, around 79% belonged to the genetic ancestry cluster associated with self-reported Caucasian donors. The study aimed to test whether signatures of past pathogen exposure could be identified by cataloging public T cell receptors. Using immunosequencing, the study profiled T cell repertoires from about 610 subjects and related those repertoires to cytomegalovirus serostatus. Along with the roughly 710-subject first cohort, a separate validation cohort of roughly 110 different subjects was used. High-throughput TCR immunosequencing, statistical association of individual TCRs with disease status, and machine learning were combined to predict cytomegalovirus infection status. A later analysis re-examined previously published TCR beta repertoires from 610 or so donors and added high-resolution HLA genotyping to investigate patterns of TCR occurrence. Rather than using new phenotypic data, the later analysis identified candidate immune exposures from TCR beta sequences and from how often those sequences occurred across donors. An earlier analysis of 500 to 750 of the donors applied high-throughput TCR beta sequencing to assess whether each TCR beta V gene segment acted as functional or pseudogenic. Donor age, sex, ethnicity and CMV serostatus were collected together with the repertoire data. In a later genetic analysis, genome-wide SNP genotypes for about 65% of the roughly 700 donors were used, and that subset was treated as a discovery cohort. All discovery cohort repertoires had been generated using a single sequencing platform. Both class I and class II loci were covered by HLA typing, at four-digit resolution. The number of typed donors differed by locus: roughly 620-630 for A, B, C, DRB1 and DQB1; some 540 for DQA1; 606 for DPA1; and some 450 for DPB1. Roughly five DR-DQ haplotypes were treated as single units for association and clustering because of strong linkage in the cohort. Among some 400 genotyped donors of the cohort, an average of around 220,000 unique TCR beta nucleotide sequences was sequenced per donor, of which approximately 18% were non-productive.

This clone was seen once. Its antigen is unknown. Within one base of it there is no much larger clone, and no base qualities were kept. Spanning cysteine to phenylalanine, the CDR3 consists of 17 amino acids. Of the read, only the CDR3 DNA is kept; its 51 bases are in frame from base 1. Here V drops 4 bases and J drops 1 base, and the junction holds 11 bases not matched to any gene. From a lookup of the germline V gene, CDR1 and CDR2 are SGHRS and YFSETQ. Receptor amplification or capture employed the immunoSEQ multiplex PCR assay. For the multiplex PCR, a mixture combining 60 forward primers for TCR Vbeta segments and 13 reverse primers for TCR Jbeta segments was used. The CDR3 region of rearranged TCR beta genes was amplified from genomic DNA by a multiplex PCR assay. Amplified TCR beta libraries were sequenced as 87-base-pair reads on the Illumina HiSeq System. As for the original processing: A later analysis counted about 80 million unique TCR beta chains across the 666 repertoires, and about 10 million of these chains were shared by at least two donors. A nearest-neighbor algorithm error-corrected the raw reads and collapsed the reads into unique sequences, merging closely related sequences to remove PCR and sequencing errors. V, D and J gene segments were assigned by aligning CDR3 sequences to IMGT reference sequences. For a sequence to be retained, a match of at least six nucleotides was required to both a V gene segment and a J gene segment. Rearrangements were classified as productive when the CDR3 lacked stop codons and remained in frame with V and J, and all other rearrangements were classified as non-productive. CDR3 was defined by IMGT convention, running from the second conserved V-encoded cysteine to the conserved J-encoded phenylalanine. The earlier analysis of about 590 of the donors excluded sequences that lacked an unambiguous match to a single V gene segment. An earlier analysis of several hundred of the donors called V segments functional above 56.7% productive rearrangements and segregating when the between-donor standard deviation exceeded 5%. A statistical classification framework was built for diagnosing cytomegalovirus status from the catalog of TCR beta chain sequences. A later analysis assigned V and J genes by comparing TCR nucleotide sequences with IMGT/GENE-DB human TR gene sequences. In a later analysis, CDR3 sequences and most-parsimonious VDJ recombination scenarios were assigned using the TCRdist pipeline. In a later analysis, every TCR beta chain was defined by the combination of its CDR3 amino acid sequence and its V-gene family, and reads without a unique V-gene family were dropped. To address suspected cross-contamination and a sequencing artifact, a later analysis removed a few hundred highly shared, low-generation-probability nucleotide sequences. A later analysis calculated a clonal expansion index for each public chain from normalized within-repertoire ranks of inferred template counts. Generation probabilities in a later analysis came from a VDJ recombination model fitted to out-of-frame rearrangements, and those results were checked against IGoR. A later analysis scored TCR-TCR, TCR-HLA and TCR-CMV co-occurrence with hypergeometric tests, applying a repertoire-size bias correction to TCR pairs. A later analysis estimated false discovery rates by permuting HLA or CMV assignments 20 times. A later analysis grouped co-occurring TCRs with DBSCAN, adding TCRdist sequence similarity when clustering within HLA-allele-positive subsets. Repertoires with fewer than 30,000 or more than 120,000 public chains were left out of co-occurrence clustering, as were five repertoires with anomalous nucleotide sharing. TCRdb carries this immuneACCESS record with in-frame sequences only. Its versions omit some clonotypes, under half of them owing to an unresolved V gene in the studies checked, with the rest unexplained. V and J calls and clone size are as listed in that table; D and trimming were resolved from the DNA. The sample table records more than 80,000 clones; 65% to 75% of these occur just once. The ten largest clones take up 11% to 15% of the sample.

The cohort comprised 550 to 700 healthy bone marrow donors. At the time of sampling, every cohort member was nominally healthy, though immune exposures that went unrecorded were likely present. The donor tested CMV seropositive, placing the donor among the 289 seropositive members of the cohort. A peripheral blood sample was provided by each donor, and peripheral blood mononuclear cells were used for TCR beta sequencing. The Qiagen DNeasy Blood Extraction Kit was used to extract genomic DNA from the blood cell samples. General study outcomes and caveats: Some IMGT-functional V segments, including TRBV6-2 and TRBV6-3, could not be distinguished by the 87-base-pair reads and were therefore excluded. V-gene and J-gene trimming of TCR beta chains was associated with a missense DCLRE1C variant in a later genetic analysis, and the association was replicated in an independent cohort. A group of highly shared sequence variants was considered likely to be a technical artifact of the sequencing pipeline. Correlated functional status among segregating V segments might be attributable to linkage disequilibrium, but an unknown experimental factor could not be ruled out. A few of the identified cytomegalovirus-associated TCR beta chains were confirmed in vitro to be specific for cytomegalovirus antigens. Most CMV-associated TCR beta chains appeared to be HLA-restricted in a later analysis, and the HLA associations seemed to be driven largely by CMV exposure. A further reported finding was that TCR beta sequences accurately predicted the HLA-A and HLA-B alleles for most subjects in the first cohort. Immune exposure information for the cohort was limited to CMV serostatus. In an earlier analysis of about 600 of the donors, most TCR beta V segments appeared in productive rearrangements about 87% or about 30% of the time, broadly matching IMGT annotations. This cohort had only TCR beta chains sequenced, and the lack of alpha or paired-chain data limited which features could be detected. When HLA alleles, especially DR and DQ, strongly co-occurred, attributing TCR associations to individual alleles was difficult. HLA typing was unavailable for some donors at each locus, so association tests used only the typed subset. In both the original and validation cohorts, the classifier was reported to diagnose cytomegalovirus status with high specificity and sensitivity. Most TCR sequences were observed very rarely across donors, whereas some public TCRs were present in many individuals. According to a later analysis, parvovirus B19, influenza, CMV and Epstein-Barr virus appeared linked to several top co-occurrence clusters. According to the authors, the approach could potentially be generalized to other disease states and immunological phenotypes. In a later analysis, HLA-associated TCR beta chains showed more clonal expansion and lower generation probabilities than non-associated chains that were equally common. The earlier analysis of around 600 of the donors excluded fewer than 20 rarely observed V segments, including chromosome 9 orphons, because counts were too low. Specific HLA alleles were associated with about 17,000 TCR beta sequences at a false discovery rate of 0.05 in a later analysis. Compared with the 666-donor mean, donors in an Asian-associated ancestry cluster had fewer N-insertions in productive TCRs, according to a later genetic analysis. A total of fewer than 200 TCR beta chains were listed by the study as associated with cytomegalovirus. The presence/absence analyses assumed that sequencing depth was roughly uniform across donors, and that assumption may not be true. In a later analysis, the rate of TCR association differed among HLA loci, with DRB1 alleles having the most associated TCRs and HLA-C alleles having the fewest.

The sequence derives from a woman aged 70-85 years in good health and CMV-seropositive. The source material was PBMCs. Rearrangement joined TRBV5-1 to TRBJ2-3; TRBD2 aligns with 8 central bases. The DNA reads TGCGCCAGCAGCCCGGGCTCGGGGGGGCCTGGCACAGATACGCAGTATTTT. This translates into CASSPGSGGPGTDTQYF.